The present entry profiles one TCR beta chain with its context. Its specificity is not known. Blood draws occurred at baseline, cycle 4 day 1, and cycle 7 day 1. The data are from a study of OX40 agonist ivuxolimab in advanced cancers. Study at large: Therapy given before enrollment (anti-PD-1, anti-PD-L1 or anti-CTLA-4) was allowed, and 40% had some. Overall study findings and caveats: At 0.1 to 3.0 mg/kg, clonal expansion of CD4+ and CD8+ blood T cells had occurred by week 6. More expanded clones were seen, on average, in CD8+ T cells than in CD4+.

Clones were sequenced by immunoSEQ multiplex PCR, and TCRdb holds only the in-frame ones, with some missing. The sample holds 57,000 or so clones, around 81% seen once. Germline V gene data show CDR1 as SGHTA and CDR2 as FQGTGA. V trimming: 5 bases; J trimming: 9 bases; junction bases outside the gene matches: 2. This CDR3 comprises 12 residues. This clonotype originated in an adult with an advanced solid tumor such as melanoma, head and neck, liver or kidney cancer. The sample was CD4+ or CD8+ T cells sorted from blood, taken in a trial of the OX40 agonist ivuxolimab. This chain connects TRBV7-3 to TRBJ2-1, with TRBD1 matching over 9 bases. This chain's CDR3 is CASSTQGAEQFF. The CDR3 DNA follows: TGTGCCAGCAGCACACAGGGGGCTGAGCAGTTCTTC.